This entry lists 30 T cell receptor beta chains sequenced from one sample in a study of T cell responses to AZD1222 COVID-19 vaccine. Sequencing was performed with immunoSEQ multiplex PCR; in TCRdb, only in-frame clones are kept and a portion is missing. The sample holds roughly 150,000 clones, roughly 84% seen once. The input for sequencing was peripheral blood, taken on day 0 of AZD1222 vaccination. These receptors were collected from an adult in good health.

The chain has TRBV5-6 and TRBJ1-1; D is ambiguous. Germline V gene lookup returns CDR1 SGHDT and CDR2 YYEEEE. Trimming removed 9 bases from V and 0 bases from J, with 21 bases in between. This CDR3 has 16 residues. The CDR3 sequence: CATHRRTGNMNTEAFF. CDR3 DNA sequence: TGTGCCACCCACCGCCGGACGGGGAACATGAACACTGAAGCTTTCTTT.

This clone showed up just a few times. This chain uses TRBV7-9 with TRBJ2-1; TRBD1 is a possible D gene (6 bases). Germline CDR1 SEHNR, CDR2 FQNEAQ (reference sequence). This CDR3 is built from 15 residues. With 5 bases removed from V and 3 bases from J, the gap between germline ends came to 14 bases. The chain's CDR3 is CASSVTGSSYNEQFF. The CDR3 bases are TGTGCCAGCAGCGTCACAGGGTCGAGCTACAATGAGCAGTTCTTC.

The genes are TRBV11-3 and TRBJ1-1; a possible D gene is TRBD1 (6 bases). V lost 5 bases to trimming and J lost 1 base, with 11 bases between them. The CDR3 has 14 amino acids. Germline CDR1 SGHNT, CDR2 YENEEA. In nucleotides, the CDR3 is TGTGCCAGCAGCCCGGGGGGCGAGAACACTGAAGCTTTCTTT. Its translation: CASSPGGENTEAFF.

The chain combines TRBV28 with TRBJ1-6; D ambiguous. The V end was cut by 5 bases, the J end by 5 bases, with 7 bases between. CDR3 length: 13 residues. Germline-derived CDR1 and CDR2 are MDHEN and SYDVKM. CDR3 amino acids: CASSPQHNSPLHF. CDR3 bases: TGTGCCAGCAGTCCCCAGCATAATTCACCCCTCCACTTT.

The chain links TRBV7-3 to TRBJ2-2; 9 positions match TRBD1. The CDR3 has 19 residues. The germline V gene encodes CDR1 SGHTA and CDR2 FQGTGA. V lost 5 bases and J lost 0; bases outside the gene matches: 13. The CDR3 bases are TGTGCCAGCAGCGAAAGTGCCGGGACAGGGTTCGCGAACACCGGGGAGCTGTTTTTT. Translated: CASSESAGTGFANTGELFF.

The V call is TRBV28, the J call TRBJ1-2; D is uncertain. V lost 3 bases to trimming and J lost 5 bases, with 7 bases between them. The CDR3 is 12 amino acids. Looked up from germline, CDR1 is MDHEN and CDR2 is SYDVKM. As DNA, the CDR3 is TGTGCCAGCAGTTTCGACACTTATGGCTACACCTTC. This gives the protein CASSFDTYGYTF.

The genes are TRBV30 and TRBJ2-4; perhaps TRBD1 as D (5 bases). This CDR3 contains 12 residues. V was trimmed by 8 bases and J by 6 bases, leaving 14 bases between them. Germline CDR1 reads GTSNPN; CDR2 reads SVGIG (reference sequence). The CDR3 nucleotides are TGTGCCCTGGTAGGCACAGGAAACATTCAGTACTTC. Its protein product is CALVGTGNIQYF.

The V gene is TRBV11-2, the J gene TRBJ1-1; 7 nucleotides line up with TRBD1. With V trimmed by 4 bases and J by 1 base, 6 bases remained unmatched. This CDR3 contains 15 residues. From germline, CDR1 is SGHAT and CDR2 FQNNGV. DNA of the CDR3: TGTGCCAGCAGCTACGCGGGACAGAAGAACACTGAAGCTTTCTTT. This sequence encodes CASSYAGQKNTEAFF.

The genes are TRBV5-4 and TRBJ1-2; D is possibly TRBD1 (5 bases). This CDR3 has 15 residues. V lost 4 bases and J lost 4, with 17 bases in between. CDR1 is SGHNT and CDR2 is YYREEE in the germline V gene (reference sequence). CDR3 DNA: TGTGCCAGCAGCCCCTTTGCGACAGAGCCCTATGGCTACACCTTC. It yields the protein CASSPFATEPYGYTF. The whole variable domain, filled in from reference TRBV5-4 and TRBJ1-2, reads ETGVTQSPTHLIKTRGQQVTLRCSSQSGHNTVSWYQQALGQGPQFIFQYYREEENGRGNFPPRFSGLQFPNYSSELNVNALELDDSALYLCASSPFATEPYGYTFGSGTRLTVV.

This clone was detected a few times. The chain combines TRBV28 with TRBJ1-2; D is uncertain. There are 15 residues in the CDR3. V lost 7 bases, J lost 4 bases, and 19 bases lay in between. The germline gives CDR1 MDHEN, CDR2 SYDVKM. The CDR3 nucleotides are TGTGCCAGCACCCCAATGGGGAAGGATTTCTATGGCTACACCTTC. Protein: CASTPMGKDFYGYTF.

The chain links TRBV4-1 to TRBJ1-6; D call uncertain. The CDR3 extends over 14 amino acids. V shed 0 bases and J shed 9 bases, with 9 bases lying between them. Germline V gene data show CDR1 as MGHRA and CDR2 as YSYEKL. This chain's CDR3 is CASSQDSGSSPLHF. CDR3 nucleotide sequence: TGCGCCAGCAGCCAAGATTCCGGGTCTTCACCCCTCCACTTT.

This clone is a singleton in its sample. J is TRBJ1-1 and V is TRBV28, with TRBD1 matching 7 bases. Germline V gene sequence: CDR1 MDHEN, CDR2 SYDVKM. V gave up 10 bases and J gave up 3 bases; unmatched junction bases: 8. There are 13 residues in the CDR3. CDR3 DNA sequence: TGTGCCACCCAGGGGGGGATGGACACTGAAGCTTTCTTT. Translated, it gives CATQGGMDTEAFF. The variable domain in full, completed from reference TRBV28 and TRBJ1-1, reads DVKVTQSSRYLVKRTGEKVFLECVQDMDHENMFWYRQDPGLGLRLIYFSYDVKMKEKGDIPEGYSVSREKKERFSLILESASTNQTSMYLCATQGGMDTEAFFGQGTRLTVV.

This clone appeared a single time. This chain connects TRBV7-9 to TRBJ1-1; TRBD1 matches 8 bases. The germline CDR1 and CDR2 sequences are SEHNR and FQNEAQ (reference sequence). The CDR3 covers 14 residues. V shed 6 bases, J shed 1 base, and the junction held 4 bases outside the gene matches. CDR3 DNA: TGTGCCAGCAGAGGACAGGGAACGAACACTGAAGCTTTCTTT. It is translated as CASRGQGTNTEAFF.

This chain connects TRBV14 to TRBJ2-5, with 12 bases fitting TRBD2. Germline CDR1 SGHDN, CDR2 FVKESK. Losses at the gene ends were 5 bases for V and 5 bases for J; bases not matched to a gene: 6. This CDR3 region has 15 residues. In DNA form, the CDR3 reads TGTGCCAGCAGCGTTGGACTAGCGGGGAGCGAGACCCAGTACTTC. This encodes CASSVGLAGSETQYF.

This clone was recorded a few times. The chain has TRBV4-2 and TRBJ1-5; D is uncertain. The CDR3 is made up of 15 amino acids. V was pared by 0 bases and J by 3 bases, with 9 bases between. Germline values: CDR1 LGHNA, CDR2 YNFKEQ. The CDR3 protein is CASSQENQPNQPQHF. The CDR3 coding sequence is TGTGCCAGCAGCCAAGAGAACCAGCCCAATCAGCCCCAGCATTTT.

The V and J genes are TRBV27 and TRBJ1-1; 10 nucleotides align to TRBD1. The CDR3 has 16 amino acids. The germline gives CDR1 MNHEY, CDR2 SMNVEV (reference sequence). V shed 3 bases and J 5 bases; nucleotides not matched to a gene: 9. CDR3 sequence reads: CASSFRQGARGTEAFF. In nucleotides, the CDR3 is TGTGCCAGCAGTTTTAGACAGGGGGCCCGGGGGACTGAAGCTTTCTTT.

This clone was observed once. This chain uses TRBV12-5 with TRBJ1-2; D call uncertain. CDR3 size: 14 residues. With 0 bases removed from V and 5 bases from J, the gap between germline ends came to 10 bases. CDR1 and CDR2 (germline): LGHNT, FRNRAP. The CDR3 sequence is CASGLVGAGYGYTF. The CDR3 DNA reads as TGTGCTAGTGGTTTGGTAGGTGCAGGTTATGGCTACACCTTC.

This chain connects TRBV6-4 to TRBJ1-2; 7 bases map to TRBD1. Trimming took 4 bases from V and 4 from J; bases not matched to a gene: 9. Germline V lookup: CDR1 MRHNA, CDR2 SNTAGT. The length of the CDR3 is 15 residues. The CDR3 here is CASSALGGASYGYTF. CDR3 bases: TGTGCCAGCAGTGCCTTAGGGGGCGCCAGCTATGGCTACACCTTC.

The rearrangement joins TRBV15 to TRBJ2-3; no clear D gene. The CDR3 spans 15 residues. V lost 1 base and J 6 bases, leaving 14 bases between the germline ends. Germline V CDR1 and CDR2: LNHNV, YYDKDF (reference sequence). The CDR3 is CATSRAGRFVDTQYF. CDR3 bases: TGTGCCACCAGCAGAGCAGGCAGGTTTGTGGATACGCAGTATTTT.

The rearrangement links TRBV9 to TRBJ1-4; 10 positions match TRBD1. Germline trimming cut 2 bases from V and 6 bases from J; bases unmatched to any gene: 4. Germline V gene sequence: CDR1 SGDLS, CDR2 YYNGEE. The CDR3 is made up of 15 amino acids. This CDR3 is CASSVAGQGYEKLFF. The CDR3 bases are TGTGCCAGCAGCGTTGCGGGACAGGGGTATGAAAAACTGTTTTTT.

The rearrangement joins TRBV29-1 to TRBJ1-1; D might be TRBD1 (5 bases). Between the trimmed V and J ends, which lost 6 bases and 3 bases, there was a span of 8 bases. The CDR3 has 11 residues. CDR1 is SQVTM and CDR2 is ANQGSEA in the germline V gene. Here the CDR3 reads CSVVRDTEAFF. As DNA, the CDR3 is TGCAGCGTCGTCAGGGACACTGAAGCTTTCTTT.

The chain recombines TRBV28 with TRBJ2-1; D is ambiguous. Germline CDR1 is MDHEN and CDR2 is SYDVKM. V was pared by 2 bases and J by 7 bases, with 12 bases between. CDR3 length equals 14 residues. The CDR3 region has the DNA TGTGCCAGCAGTTTAGATAAGCTTTTGAATGAGCAGTTCTTC. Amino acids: CASSLDKLLNEQFF.

CDR3 loop: CASSLYGEKNEQFF. Written as DNA, the CDR3 is TGTGCCAGCAGTTTGTACGGGGAAAAGAATGAGCAGTTCTTC. This rearrangement joins TRBV27 to TRBJ2-1; a possible D gene is TRBD2 (5 bases). This CDR3 has 14 amino acids. Germline values: CDR1 MNHEY, CDR2 SMNVEV (reference sequence). V was cut by 3 bases and J by 7 bases, with 13 bases left in between.

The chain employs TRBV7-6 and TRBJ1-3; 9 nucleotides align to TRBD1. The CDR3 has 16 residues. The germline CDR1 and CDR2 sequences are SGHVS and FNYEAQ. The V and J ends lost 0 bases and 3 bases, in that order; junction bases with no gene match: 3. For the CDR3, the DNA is TGTGCCAGCAGCTTAGCGGGACAGGGCAGTGGAAACACCATATATTTT. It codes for CASSLAGQGSGNTIYF.

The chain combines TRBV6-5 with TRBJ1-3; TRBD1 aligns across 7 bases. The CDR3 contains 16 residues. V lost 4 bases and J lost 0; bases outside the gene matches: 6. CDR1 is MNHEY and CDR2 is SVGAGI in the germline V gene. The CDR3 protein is CASSLNDRASGNTIYF. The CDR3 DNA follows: TGTGCCAGCAGTTTGAACGACAGGGCCTCTGGAAACACCATATATTTT.

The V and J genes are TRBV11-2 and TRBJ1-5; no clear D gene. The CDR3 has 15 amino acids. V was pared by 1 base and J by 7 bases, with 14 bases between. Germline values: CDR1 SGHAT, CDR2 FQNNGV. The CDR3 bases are TGTGCCAGCAGCTTAGCGCCGGGAGCTTACCAGCCCCAGCATTTT. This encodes CASSLAPGAYQPQHF.

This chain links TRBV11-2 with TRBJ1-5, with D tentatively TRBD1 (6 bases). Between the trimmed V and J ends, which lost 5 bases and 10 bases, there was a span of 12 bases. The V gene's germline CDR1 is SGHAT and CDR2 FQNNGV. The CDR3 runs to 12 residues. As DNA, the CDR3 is TGTGCCAGCAGCCCACAGGGACCTCCCCAGCATTTT. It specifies CASSPQGPPQHF.

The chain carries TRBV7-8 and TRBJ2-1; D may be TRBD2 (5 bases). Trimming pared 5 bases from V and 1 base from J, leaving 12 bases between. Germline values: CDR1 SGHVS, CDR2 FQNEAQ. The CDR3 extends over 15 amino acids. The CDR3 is CASSLQGLSYNEQFF. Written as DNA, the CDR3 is TGTGCCAGCAGCCTCCAAGGACTGTCCTACAATGAGCAGTTCTTC.

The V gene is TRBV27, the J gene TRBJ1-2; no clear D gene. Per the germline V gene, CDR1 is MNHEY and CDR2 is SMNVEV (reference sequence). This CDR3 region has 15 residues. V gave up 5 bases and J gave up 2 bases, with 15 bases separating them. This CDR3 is CASSPETKLNYGYTF. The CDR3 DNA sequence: TGTGCCAGCAGTCCGGAGACAAAATTAAACTATGGCTACACCTTC.

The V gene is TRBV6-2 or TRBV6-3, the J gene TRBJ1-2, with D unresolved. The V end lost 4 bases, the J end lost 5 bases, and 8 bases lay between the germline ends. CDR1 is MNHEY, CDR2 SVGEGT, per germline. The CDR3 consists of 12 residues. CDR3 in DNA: TGTGCCAGCAGTTGGCAGGAGTATGGCTACACCTTC. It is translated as CASSWQEYGYTF.